What follows are 5 T cell receptor beta chains derived from one specimen sequenced in a study of OX40 agonist ivuxolimab in advanced cancers. TCRdb's copy holds only in-frame clones and misses some; the assay was immunoSEQ multiplex PCR. The sample yields roughly 68,000 clones, 80% to 90% seen once. The source material was CD4+ or CD8+ T cells sorted from blood, sampled in a trial of the OX40 agonist ivuxolimab. All receptors derive from an adult with an advanced solid tumor such as melanoma, head and neck, liver or kidney cancer.

The rearrangement joins TRBV7-9 to TRBJ2-7; D remains unclear. V lost 3 bases and J lost 2, with 8 bases in between. The germline V gene has CDR1 SEHNR and CDR2 FQNEAQ (reference sequence). CDR3 length: 13 amino acids. CDR3 protein: CASSFRWPYEQYF. CDR3 in DNA: TGTGCCAGCAGCTTCCGATGGCCCTACGAGCAGTACTTC.

The CDR3 DNA reads as TGCGCCAGCAAGGAGTTCCCTTGGAGGGAGACCCAGTACTTC. As protein: CASKEFPWRETQYF. The chain couples TRBV5-1 to TRBJ2-5, with a possible D match to TRBD2 (5 bases). The CDR3 sequence is 14 residues long. In germline, CDR1 is SGHRS, CDR2 YFSETQ. Trimming stripped 6 bases from V and 5 bases from J, with 17 bases between.

The CDR3 region has the DNA TGTGCCAGCAGTGAGACAGGGTTCGGGTACGAGCAGTACTTC. It encodes CASSETGFGYEQYF. The chain uses TRBV27 and TRBJ2-7, with 7 nucleotides matching TRBD1. V was clipped by 5 bases and J by 4 bases; unmatched bases: 8. The CDR3 runs 14 residues. Looked up from germline, CDR1 is MNHEY and CDR2 is SMNVEV (reference sequence).

The chain uses TRBV29-1 and TRBJ2-2, with D uncertain. V lost 4 bases and J 7 bases, leaving 10 bases between the germline ends. CDR3 length: 12 residues. The germline V gene encodes CDR1 SQVTM and CDR2 ANQGSEA. CDR3 nucleotide sequence: TGCAGCGTTGTGCTGGGCGGCGGGGAGCTGTTTTTT. Protein: CSVVLGGGELFF.

In this sample, this clone turned up once. J is TRBJ1-5 and V is TRBV21-1. TRBV21-1 counts as a pseudogene. This CDR3 comprises 15 residues. CDR3 in amino acids: CASSKGGRKQQPQHF. The CDR3 nucleotides read TGTGCCAGCAGCAAGGGTGGGAGAAAACAGCAGCCCCAGCATTTT.